Listed below are T cell receptor beta chains from one sample, sequenced in a study of T cell responses to AZD1222 COVID-19 vaccine. Here immunoSEQ multiplex PCR was the method, and the copy in TCRdb shows in-frame clones only, minus some. This sample has over 150,000 clones, with about nine tenths found just once. The specimen was peripheral blood, collected on day 0 of AZD1222 vaccination. These receptors came from an adult in good health. The conserved cysteine and the conserved F or W are not part of the CDR3 here. Some rows have no size entry. The others give once, few or many, or a class for an expanded clone.

j_gene	abundance	v_gene	CDR3aa
TRBJ2-1	NA	TRBV7-9	ASTGDRAPNEQF
TRBJ1-6	NA	TRBV6-1	ASSEVDRAPLH
TRBJ1-2	NA	TRBV12-3/TRBV12-4	ATVPGQHGYT
TRBJ2-1	many	TRBV11-1	ASSLGTESSYNEQF
TRBJ2-7	NA	TRBV10-3	AISEAGLNHEQY
TRBJ1-4	NA	TRBV7-9	ASSQNEKLF
TRBJ1-2	NA	TRBV25-1	ASSDRPGGNYGYT
TRBJ2-6	NA	TRBV6-1	ASSGGTASPGANVLT
TRBJ2-4	few	TRBV15	ATSTPKGMENIQY
TRBJ1-2	NA	TRBV19	ASSLHNGYT
TRBJ1-1	NA	TRBV19	ASTLTGNTEAF
TRBJ2-7	NA	TRBV5-6	ASSSTQGGPEQY
TRBJ1-5	NA	TRBV18	ASSPNQGSANQPQH
TRBJ2-1	NA	TRBV3-1/TRBV3-2	ASSQGLRAGGRLEQF
TRBJ2-5	NA	TRBV5-6	ASSFWGAGASETQY
TRBJ1-2	NA	TRBV4-2	ASSQDLREGGYGYT
TRBJ1-1	NA	TRBV7-3	ASSLQGGRNTEAF
TRBJ1-3	NA	TRBV6-4	ASSDHLEGGRRNTIY
TRBJ2-3	NA	TRBV7-9	ASCATGPGSDTQY
TRBJ2-7	NA	TRBV12-3/TRBV12-4	ASSFGSLNEQY
TRBJ2-1	NA	TRBV12-3/TRBV12-4	ASSFGSGDEQF
TRBJ2-3	NA	TRBV5-4	ASSLWGVTSTDTQY
TRBJ1-1	NA	TRBV7-3	ASSLNGGQRNTEAF
TRBJ2-7	NA	TRBV19	ASSMKQGDEQY
TRBJ1-1	NA	TRBV12-3/TRBV12-4	ASSWGPTEAF
TRBJ2-3	NA	TRBV19	ASTDRASDTQY
TRBJ2-2	NA	TRBV6-5	ASKQRTGMTGELF
TRBJ2-7	NA	TRBV7-6	ASSAVVAGGRPGEQY
TRBJ1-4	NA	TRBV5-4	ASSRRAGDNNEKLF
TRBJ1-1	once	TRBV6-2/TRBV6-3	ASSSPGQGNTEAF
TRBJ1-2	NA	TRBV27	ASSFGRGTGRWGGYT
TRBJ2-7	NA	TRBV25-1	ASRKQGIAHEQY
TRBJ2-7	NA	TRBV6-6	ASSHRASKQGLDEQY
TRBJ1-1	NA	TRBV6-2/TRBV6-3	ASSLQRNTEAF
TRBJ2-1	few	TRBV6-4	ASSDSLAASGEQF
TRBJ2-7	NA	TRBV6-5	ASGSGDGSYEQY
TRBJ2-1	NA	TRBV30	AWSPVSYNEQF
TRBJ1-2	NA	TRBV6-2/TRBV6-3	ASSYWAGKGEDYT
TRBJ2-2	NA	TRBV7-3	ASSRTNTGELF
TRBJ1-1	NA	TRBV5-5	ASSPTGPLNTEAF
TRBJ1-5	NA	TRBV21-1	ASSADWGGCRPQH
TRBJ2-2	NA	TRBV19	ASSIGDRGYTGELF
TRBJ2-7	NA	TRBV30	AWSGTRGGIYEQY
TRBJ2-1	NA	TRBV3-1/TRBV3-2	ASSLLVPHSDNEQF
TRBJ1-2	NA	TRBV15	ATSFGQQRGYGYT
TRBJ2-7	NA	TRBV2	ASSERPTSYEQY
TRBJ2-1	few	TRBV7-3	ASSLDPVGNEQF
TRBJ2-1	NA	TRBV4-3	ASSQAEPGQGSIGEQF
TRBJ1-2	NA	TRBV3-1/TRBV3-2	ASSQDTGTGGSYGYT
TRBJ1-5	NA	TRBV7-9	ASSLEGQHNQPQH
TRBJ1-2	NA	TRBV19	ASSVSETGYGYT
TRBJ2-7	NA	TRBV27	ASIPPGFWGEAIYEQY
TRBJ1-5	NA	TRBV3-1/TRBV3-2	ASSPRPASASNQPQH
TRBJ2-7	NA	TRBV5-5	ASTLYQAVSYEQY
TRBJ2-5	NA	TRBV18	ASSPLETQY
TRBJ2-5	NA	TRBV6-5	ATLPWTAQETQY
TRBJ2-3	NA	TRBV29-1	SYATGQGTDTQY
TRBJ1-5	NA	TRBV7-9	ASSATGDQPQH
TRBJ2-3	NA	TRBV6-1	ASSELTSGTDTQY
TRBJ1-2	once	TRBV11-2	ASSPRGAAQGYGYT